The count of the clone carrying this TCR beta chain is one. Study members were between roughly 18 and 100 years old and lived in roughly 24 US regions. Self-reported history from a screening survey and questionnaire set each donor's cohort. For recovered donors of Cohort 3, there were two negative PCRs, clearance, or symptom resolution. The data originate from a study of blood T cell repertoires in COVID-19. Study-level information: Acute-phase and convalescent COVID-19 samples originated in the United States, Italy and Spain.

The CDR3 consists of 15 residues. Germline V gives CDR1 MNHEY, CDR2 SMNVEV (reference sequence). V was clipped by 11 bases and J by 1 base; unmatched bases: 7. The assay was immunoSEQ multiplex PCR, and TCRdb's table has in-frame clones only and misses some. The table has 250,000 to 400,000 clones, over 85% seen once. The rearrangement links TRBV27 to TRBJ2-1, with 11 bases identical to TRBD1. Source material: PBMCs or T cells enriched from blood (not recorded which). This receptor was taken from a man aged 60 to 69 who had recovered from COVID-19. CDR3 in DNA: TGTGCCTCCCGGACAGGGGGCATATCCTACAATGAGCAGTTCTTC. As protein: CASRTGGISYNEQFF.